The 14 T cell receptor beta chains listed next were all sequenced from one sample in a study of blood T cell repertoires in COVID-19. Profiled with immunoSEQ multiplex PCR; TCRdb holds only in-frame clones, not every one. This sample has 200,000 to 250,000 clones, with around 86% found just once. Sequencing input: peripheral blood. The receptor source for this set is a man between 60 and 70 years old with acute or convalescent COVID-19.

This chain joins TRBV4-2 and TRBJ2-7; a weak D match, TRBD1 (6 bases). The CDR3 has 16 amino acids. Germline V gene lookup returns CDR1 LGHNA and CDR2 YNFKEQ. The V end lost 0 bases, the J end lost 4 bases, and 16 bases lay between the germline ends. CDR3 nucleotides: TGTGCCAGCAGCCAAGATCCCGTTGGGCAGGGGTACGAGCAGTACTTC. Translation gives CASSQDPVGQGYEQYF.

Only a few counts were recorded for this clone. V and J are TRBV9 and TRBJ2-2; 14 bases are a match to TRBD2. Germline loops: CDR1 SGDLS, CDR2 YYNGEE. Trimming cost V 1 base and J 6 bases; bases outside gene matches: 8. The CDR3 consists of 18 residues. In DNA form, the CDR3 reads TGTGCCAGCAGCGTAACCCTAGGACTAGCGGGGGGACCCGGGGAGCTGTTTTTT. Encoded protein: CASSVTLGLAGGPGELFF.

The J gene is TRBJ2-7, the V gene TRBV14, with D unclear. Trimming left V 1 base short and J 7 bases short, with 17 bases between. The CDR3 extends over 15 amino acids. CDR1 SGHDN and CDR2 FVKESK come from the germline V gene. CDR3 region: CASSQALLATGEQYF. The CDR3 DNA is TGTGCCAGCAGCCAAGCCCTCTTGGCAACCGGGGAGCAGTACTTC.

The V gene is TRBV19, the J gene TRBJ1-3; D might be TRBD1 (6 bases). The CDR3 has 14 amino acids. Germline loops: CDR1 LNHDA, CDR2 SQIVND (reference sequence). V lost 5 bases to trimming and J lost 4 bases, with 12 bases between them. The DNA of the CDR3 is TGTGCCAGTAGTGCCGGGGGGCCGGGAAACACCATATATTTT. As protein: CASSAGGPGNTIYF. Using reference TRBV19 and TRBJ1-3 for the parts outside the CDR3, the full variable domain is DGGITQSPKYLFRKEGQNVTLSCEQNLNHDAMYWYRQDPGQGLRLIYYSQIVNDFQKGDIAEGYSVSREKKESFPLTVTSAQKNPTAFYLCASSAGGPGNTIYFGEGSWLTVV.

The gene calls are TRBV6-6 and TRBJ1-1, with D possibly TRBD1 on 5 matching bases. Germline CDR1 is MNHNY and CDR2 is SVGAGI (reference sequence). Trimming cost V 6 bases and J 0 bases, with 14 bases left between them. The CDR3 consists of 15 residues. The CDR3 coding sequence is TGTGCCAGCAGATTCACGGGGGGAGTGAACACTGAAGCTTTCTTT. Translation: CASRFTGGVNTEAFF.

This clone has only one observation. This chain uses TRBV10-1 with TRBJ2-5; D gene uncertain. From germline, CDR1 is WNHNN and CDR2 SYGVQD (reference sequence). Trimming pared 2 bases from V and 5 bases from J, leaving 9 bases between. The CDR3 contains 13 residues. CDR3 coding DNA: TGCGCCAGCAGTGAGGCCAGTACGGAGACCCAGTACTTC. Its protein is CASSEASTETQYF.

The chain links TRBV27 to TRBJ1-5; 7 bases map to TRBD1. The CDR3 length is 15 residues. Trimming at V came to 4 bases and at J to 0 bases, leaving 3 bases not matched to a gene. Per the germline V gene, CDR1 is MNHEY and CDR2 is SMNVEV (reference sequence). CDR3 coding DNA: TGTGCCAGCAGTTCGCGGGACAGTAGCAATCAGCCCCAGCATTTT. Translating gives CASSSRDSSNQPQHF.

The gene calls are TRBV11-2 and TRBJ2-7; 12 bases align to TRBD2. With V trimmed by 4 bases and J by 2 bases, 3 bases remained unmatched. CDR1 SGHAT and CDR2 FQNNGV come from the germline V gene. The CDR3 loop spans 15 amino acids. As DNA, the CDR3 is TGTGCCAGCAGCTCCGGACTAGCGGGGCCCTACGAGCAGTACTTC. It encodes CASSSGLAGPYEQYF.

The chain combines TRBV19 with TRBJ1-2; TRBD1 is a possible D gene (5 bases). The CDR3 sequence is 14 residues long. Germline CDR1 reads LNHDA; CDR2 reads SQIVND (reference sequence). Trimming removed 7 bases at V and 4 bases at J, with 16 bases between. CDR3 coding DNA: TGTGCCAGTACTCCCGGGGGACCGCGCTATGGCTACACCTTC. Its protein product is CASTPGGPRYGYTF.

The V and J genes are TRBV11-2 and TRBJ1-4; TRBD1 aligns across 7 bases. This CDR3 spans 15 amino acids. V lost 3 bases to trimming and J lost 1 base; unmatched junction nucleotides: 2. Germline V gene data show CDR1 as SGHAT and CDR2 as FQNNGV. The DNA of the CDR3 is TGTGCCAGCAGCTTCAACAGGGGAACTAATGAAAAACTGTTTTTT. It encodes CASSFNRGTNEKLFF.

The chain uses TRBV10-2 and TRBJ1-6; 7 positions agree with TRBD1. The germline gives CDR1 WSHSY, CDR2 SAAADI. V was pared by 4 bases and J by 10 bases, with 7 bases of the junction left unmatched. CDR3 length equals 14 residues. Here the CDR3 DNA reads TGCGCCAGCAGTGTGGAGGGGGCAGGATCACCCCTCCACTTT. Translation: CASSVEGAGSPLHF.

This clone has a single count. The chain recombines TRBV12-3 or TRBV12-4 with TRBJ1-1, with D uncertain. The CDR3 runs 13 residues. V was trimmed by 2 bases and J by 3 bases, leaving 7 bases between them. The CDR3: CASSLKADTEAFF. CDR3 in DNA: TGTGCCAGCAGTTTAAAAGCGGACACTGAAGCTTTCTTT.

This clone occurred once. The gene calls are TRBV2 and TRBJ2-3; 7 bases line up with TRBD2. Per the germline V gene, CDR1 is SNHLY and CDR2 is FYNNEI. V was pared by 8 bases and J by 2 bases, with 4 bases of the junction left unmatched. The CDR3 runs to 13 residues. In DNA, the CDR3 is TGTGCCAGCGTTGGGGGGGTCACAGATACGCAGTATTTT. It specifies CASVGGVTDTQYF.

The chain combines TRBV12-3 or TRBV12-4 with TRBJ1-1; D is ambiguous. Trimming cost V 3 bases and J 11 bases, with 16 bases left between them. The CDR3 consists of 13 residues. This chain's CDR3 is CASSFSGKFGAFF. For the CDR3, the DNA is TGTGCCAGCAGTTTCTCGGGGAAATTTGGGGCTTTCTTT.